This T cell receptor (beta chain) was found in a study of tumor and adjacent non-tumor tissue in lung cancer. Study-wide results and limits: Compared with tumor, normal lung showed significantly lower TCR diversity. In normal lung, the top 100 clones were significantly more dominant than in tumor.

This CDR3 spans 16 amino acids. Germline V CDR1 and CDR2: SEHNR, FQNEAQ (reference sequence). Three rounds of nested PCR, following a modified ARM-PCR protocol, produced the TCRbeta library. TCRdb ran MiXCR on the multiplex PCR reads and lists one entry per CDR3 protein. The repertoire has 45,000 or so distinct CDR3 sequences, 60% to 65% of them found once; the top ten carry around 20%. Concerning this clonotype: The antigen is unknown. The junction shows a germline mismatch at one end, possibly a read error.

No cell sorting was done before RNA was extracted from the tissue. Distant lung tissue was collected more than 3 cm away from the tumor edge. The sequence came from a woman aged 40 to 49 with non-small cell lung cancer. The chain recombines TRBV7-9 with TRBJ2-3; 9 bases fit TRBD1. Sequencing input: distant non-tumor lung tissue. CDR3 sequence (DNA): TGTACCAGCAGCTTACTGGGACAGGGAGTCATAGATACGCAGTATTTT. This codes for CTSSLLGQGVIDTQYF.